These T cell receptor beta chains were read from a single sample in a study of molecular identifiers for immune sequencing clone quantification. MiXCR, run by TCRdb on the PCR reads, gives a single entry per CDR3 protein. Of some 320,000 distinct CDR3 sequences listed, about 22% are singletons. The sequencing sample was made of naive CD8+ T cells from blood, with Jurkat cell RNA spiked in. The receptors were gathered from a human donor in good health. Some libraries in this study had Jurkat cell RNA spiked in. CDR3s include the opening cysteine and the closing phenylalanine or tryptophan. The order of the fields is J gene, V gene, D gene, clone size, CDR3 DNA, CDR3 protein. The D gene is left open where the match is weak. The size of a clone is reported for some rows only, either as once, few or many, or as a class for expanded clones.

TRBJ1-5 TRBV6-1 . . TGTGCCAGCACTACGAGGACGGTCAGTCAGCCCCAGCATTTT CASTTRTVSQPQHF
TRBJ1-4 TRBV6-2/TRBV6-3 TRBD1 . TGTGCCAGCAGCCCCGACAGGGAGAAATATGAAAAACTGTTTTTT CASSPDREKYEKLFF
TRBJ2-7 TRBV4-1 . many TGCGCCAGCAGCCTTAGGACGGAGAGCTCCTACGAGCAGTACTTC CASSLRTESSYEQYF
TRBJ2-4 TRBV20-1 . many TGCAGTGCTAGAGGGGAGGAGACAGGGCAAAACATTCAGTACTTC CSARGEETGQNIQYF
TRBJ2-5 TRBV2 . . TGTGCCCGCAGTGATGGGACCCAGTACTTC CARSDGTQYF
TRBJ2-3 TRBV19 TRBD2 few TGTGCCAGTAGTACCCCGGCTAGCGGCTCACAAGATACGCAGTATTTT CASSTPASGSQDTQYF
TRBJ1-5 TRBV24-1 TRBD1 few TGTGCCACCAGCTTACAGGGGGCGACCCAGCCCCAGCATTTT CATSLQGATQPQHF
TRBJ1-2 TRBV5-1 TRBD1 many TGCGCCAGCAGCTGGACGGGACAGGATATTAACTATGGCTACACCTTC CASSWTGQDINYGYTF
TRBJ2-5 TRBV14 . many TGTGCCAGCAGCCAAGAGAAGATCTTCGAGACCCAGTACTTC CASSQEKIFETQYF
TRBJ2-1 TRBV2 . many TGTGCCAGCAGTGAGCGAGAGAGTTACAATGAGCAGTTCTTC CASSERESYNEQFF
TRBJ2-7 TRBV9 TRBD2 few TGTGCCAGCAGCGTCACTAGCGGGAGTGTCTACGAGCAGTACTTC CASSVTSGSVYEQYF
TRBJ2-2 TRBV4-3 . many TGCGCCAGCAGCCAAGAGCAGGGGGACTCTTTGGGGTCCGGGGAGCTGTTTTTT CASSQEQGDSLGSGELFF
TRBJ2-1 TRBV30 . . TGTGCCTGGAGTGAGGGTACGAGCTCCTACAATGAGCAGTTCTTC CAWSEGTSSYNEQFF
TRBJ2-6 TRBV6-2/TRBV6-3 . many TGTGCCAGCAGCTTGGGCCGATTGTCGGGGGCCAACGTCCTGACTTTC CASSLGRLSGANVLTF
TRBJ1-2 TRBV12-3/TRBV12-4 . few TGTGCCAGCAGCCGGTACAGCGTCGATGGCTACACCTTC CASSRYSVDGYTF
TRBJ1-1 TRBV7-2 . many TGTGCCAGCAGGGAGTACACTGAAGCTTTCTTT CASREYTEAFF
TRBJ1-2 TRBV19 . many TGTGCCACGTGGGCAGGGATGGACTTGCGCTATGGCTACACCTTC CATWAGMDLRYGYTF
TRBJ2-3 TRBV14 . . TGTGCCAGCAGCCTGACTCCTAGGGCGCCGCAGTATTTT CASSLTPRAPQYF
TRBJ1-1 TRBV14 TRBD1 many TGTGCCAGCAGCCAAACAGGGGACTGGACTGAAGCTTTCTTT CASSQTGDWTEAFF
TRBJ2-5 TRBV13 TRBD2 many TGTGCCAGCAGCTTAGGAAGCGGGAGTTACGAGACCCAGTACTTC CASSLGSGSYETQYF
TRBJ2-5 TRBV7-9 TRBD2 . TGTGCCAGCAGCCATACAGGCGGGGGGCGCCAAGAGACCCAGTACTTC CASSHTGGGRQETQYF
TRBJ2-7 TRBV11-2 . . TGTGCCAGCAACTTAGGTGGACACCCCTACGAGCAGTACTTC CASNLGGHPYEQYF
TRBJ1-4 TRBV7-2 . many TGTGCCAGCAGCTTAGGGCGTGGGCTAAATGAAAAACTGTTTTTT CASSLGRGLNEKLFF
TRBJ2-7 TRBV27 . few TGTGCCAGCAGTCCCCTATTTACAGGGACCTCTGGCTACGAGCAGTACTTC CASSPLFTGTSGYEQYF
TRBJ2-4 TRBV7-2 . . TGTGCCAGCAGCTCAAGACTGGGACCCCAGTACTTC CASSSRLGPQYF
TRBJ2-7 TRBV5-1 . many TGTGCCAGCAGCTTAAGTGGGCACGAGCAGTACTTC CASSLSGHEQYF
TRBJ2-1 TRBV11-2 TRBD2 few TGTGCCAGCAGCTTAGACGGCGTGGGCCTAGCGGTCGATGAGCAGTTCTTC CASSLDGVGLAVDEQFF
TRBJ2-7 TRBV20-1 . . TGCAGTGCTAGACCTAGTGACACCTACGAGCAGTGCTTC CSARPSDTYEQCF
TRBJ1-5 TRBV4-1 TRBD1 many TGCGCCAGCAGCCATGCAGGGGGCACTCAGCCCCAGCATTTT CASSHAGGTQPQHF
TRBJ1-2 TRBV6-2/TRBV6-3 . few TGTGCCAGCAGTTACCAGGGGATTTTGGATGGCTACACCTTC CASSYQGILDGYTF
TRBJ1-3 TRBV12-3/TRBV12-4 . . TGTGCCAGCAGTACCGGACCGAGCTCTGGAAACACCATATATTTT CASSTGPSSGNTIYF
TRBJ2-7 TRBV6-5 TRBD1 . TGTGCCAGCAGTTACTCGAGGACAGGGTATGTGGAGCAGTACTTC CASSYSRTGYVEQYF
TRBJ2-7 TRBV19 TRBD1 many TGTGCCAGTAGTTACAGGGGGACCTACGAGCAGTACTTC CASSYRGTYEQYF
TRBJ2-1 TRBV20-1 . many TGCAGTGCTAGAGGAGTAAGGGAGGATGAGCAGTTCTTC CSARGVREDEQFF
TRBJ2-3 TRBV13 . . TGTGCCAGCAGCCTATCGGACTTCAGAAGTACAGATACGCAGTATTTT CASSLSDFRSTDTQYF
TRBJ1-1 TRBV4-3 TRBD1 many TGCGCCAGCAGCCACCACAGGGGAACTGAAGCTTTCTTT CASSHHRGTEAFF
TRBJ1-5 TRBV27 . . TGTGCCAGCAGTTTAGCATCAGGGAACAATCAGCCCCAGCATTTT CASSLASGNNQPQHF
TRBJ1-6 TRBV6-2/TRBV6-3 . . TGTCCCAGCAGGATAGGACACGGCTATAATTCACCCCTCCACTTT CPSRIGHGYNSPLHF
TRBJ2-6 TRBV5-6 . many TGTGCCAGCAGCCTGTTTGCCTCTGGGGCCAACGTCCTGACTTTC CASSLFASGANVLTF
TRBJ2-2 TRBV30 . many TGTGCCTGGAGTATCAACACCGGGGAGCTGTTTTTT CAWSINTGELFF
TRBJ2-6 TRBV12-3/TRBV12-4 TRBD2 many TGTGCCAGCTATGGACTAGCGGGATCTGGGGCCAACGTCCTGACTTTC CASYGLAGSGANVLTF
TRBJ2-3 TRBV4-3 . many TGCGCCAGCAGCCAAGAGGGGCTTGGCAGGGAAAAACCAGATACGCAGTATTTT CASSQEGLGREKPDTQYF
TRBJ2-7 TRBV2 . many TGTGCCAGCAGAAAAGGTGGCCTCTCCTACGAGCAGTACTTC CASRKGGLSYEQYF
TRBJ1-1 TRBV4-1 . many TGCGCCAGCAGCCAAGAAGGGACATCAGGGACTGAAGCTTTCTTT CASSQEGTSGTEAFF
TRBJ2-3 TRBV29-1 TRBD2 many TGCAGCGTTGAAGATTTCTTTCCGTCTAGCGGGAGCGTTACAGATACGCAGTATTTT CSVEDFFPSSGSVTDTQYF
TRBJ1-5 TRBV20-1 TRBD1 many TGCAGTGCTCACTCCAGGGGGGGGGGGCATCAGCCCCAGCATTTT CSAHSRGGGHQPQHF
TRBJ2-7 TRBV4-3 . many TGCGCCAGCAGCCAAGATGGGCGGGCCTCCTACGAGCAGTACTTC CASSQDGRASYEQYF
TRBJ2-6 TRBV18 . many TGTGCCAGCTCAGCTGTCCGGGACATTAGCTCTGGGGCCAACGTCCTGACTTTC CASSAVRDISSGANVLTF
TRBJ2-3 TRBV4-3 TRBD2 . TGCGCCAGCAGCCGGACGCCGGGACTAGTGGGAGGTAATACGCAGTATTTT CASSRTPGLVGGNTQYF
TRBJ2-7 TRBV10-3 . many TGTGCCATCAGATCAGTAATAGTGCACGAGCAGTACTTC CAIRSVIVHEQYF
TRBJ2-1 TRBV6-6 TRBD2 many TGTGCCAGCAGTTACCAACTAGCGAGGGATGAGCAGTTCTTC CASSYQLARDEQFF
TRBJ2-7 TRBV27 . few TGTGCCAGCAGCACCTTGGTCGGCTACGAGCAGTACTTC CASSTLVGYEQYF
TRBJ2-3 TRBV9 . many TGTGCCAGCAGCGTAGTAGGGGGGGGCTATACCACAGATACGCAGTATTTT CASSVVGGGYTTDTQYF